This T cell receptor (beta chain) was captured in a study of cytomegalovirus exposure and HLA in healthy donors. Background on the study: About 80 million unique TCR sequences came from HLA-typed donors in an early release.

The PCR had 60 Vbeta and 13 Jbeta primers. TCRdb's table, derived via immunoSEQ multiplex PCR, lists solely in-frame clones and lacks some. Of 120,000 or so clones listed, roughly four fifths were seen once; the top ten hold 5.8%. This clone was detected once. Samples came from healthy bone marrow donors. With V trimmed by 1 base and J by 5 bases, 7 bases remained unmatched. Germline V gives CDR1 ENHRY, CDR2 SYGVKD. The CDR3 is made up of 17 amino acids. The genes are TRBV10-3 and TRBJ2-1; 11 bases match TRBD2. This TCR derives from a woman between 45 and 65 years old in good health and CMV-seropositive. The material sequenced was PBMCs. DNA of the CDR3: TGTGCCATCAGTGAGTGGTTTACTAGCGGGGGAAACAATGAGCAGTTCTTC. The encoded protein is CAISEWFTSGGNNEQFF.